Each of the 32 T cell receptor beta chains below was sequenced from the same sample in a study of shared clonotypes between healthy human individuals. Only in-frame clones appear in the TCRdb table, and some are missing; sequencing was by immunoSEQ multiplex PCR. This table holds some 2,400,000 clones, under 97% found once. The sequencing sample was made of naive CD4+ T cells sorted from blood. Described subset: CD45RA+ positively selected. These receptors came from a man between 18 and 29 years old in good health.

The chain is built from TRBV19 and TRBJ1-6, with TRBD1 identical over 7 bases. This CDR3 comprises 17 residues. Germline CDR1 reads LNHDA; CDR2 reads SQIVND (reference sequence). V gave up 4 bases and J gave up 0 bases; unmatched junction bases: 6. The CDR3 coding sequence is TGTGCCAGTAGTACAGCTTCAGGGGGCTCCTATAATTCACCCCTCCACTTT. Its protein product is CASSTASGGSYNSPLHF.

The chain couples TRBV5-4 to TRBJ2-2; TRBD2 matches at 7 bases. V was clipped by 6 bases and J by 7 bases; unmatched bases: 12. The V gene's germline CDR1 is SGHNT and CDR2 YYREEE (reference sequence). This CDR3 has 15 amino acids. This chain's CDR3 is CASTLGLDTVGELFF. Written as DNA, the CDR3 is TGTGCCAGCACACTAGGACTAGACACTGTCGGGGAGCTGTTTTTT.

The sample holds one count of this clone. The J gene is TRBJ2-7, the V gene TRBV28; D is unclear. V lost 4 bases and J lost 2, with 9 bases in between. Germline V gene lookup returns CDR1 MDHEN and CDR2 SYDVKM. The CDR3 extends over 13 amino acids. The chain's CDR3 is CASSYPGTYEQYF. CDR3 coding DNA: TGTGCCAGCAGTTACCCGGGCACCTACGAGCAGTACTTC.

This chain joins TRBV5-6 and TRBJ1-5; possibly TRBD1 for D (5 bases). The germline gives CDR1 SGHDT, CDR2 YYEEEE. CDR3 size: 16 residues. V was cut by 4 bases and J by 4 bases, with 18 bases left in between. The CDR3 region is CASSHQSGARNQPQHF. CDR3 in DNA: TGTGCCAGCAGCCACCAGAGCGGGGCTAGGAATCAGCCCCAGCATTTT.

The chain uses TRBV7-8 and TRBJ2-1; TRBD2 matches 9 bases. The germline CDR1 and CDR2 sequences are SGHVS and FQNEAQ. Unmatched junction bases numbered 8, after V lost 1 base and J lost 7 bases. The CDR3 is 16 residues long. In nucleotides, the CDR3 is TGTGCCAGCAGCTTAGGAGGGACTAGCCGCGATAATGAGCAGTTCTTC. It yields the protein CASSLGGTSRDNEQFF.

The chain links TRBV6-1 to TRBJ1-5; D unresolved. The CDR3 loop spans 14 amino acids. V lost 5 bases and J 3 bases, leaving 11 bases between the germline ends. CDR1 is MNHNS and CDR2 is SASEGT in the germline V gene. The CDR3 bases are TGTGCCAGCAGTAAAGATCCGCTCAATCAGCCCCAGCATTTT. Translation gives CASSKDPLNQPQHF.

This CDR3 is CASTLQGSGNTIYF. CDR3 DNA sequence: TGTGCCAGTACCCTCCAGGGCTCTGGAAACACCATATATTTT. This chain connects TRBV19 to TRBJ1-3; possibly TRBD1 for D (5 bases). This CDR3 has 14 amino acids. Germline V CDR1 and CDR2: LNHDA, SQIVND (reference sequence). Trimming pared 7 bases from V and 0 bases from J, leaving 10 bases between.

The rearrangement links TRBV6-5 to TRBJ1-3, with D unclear. Trimming removed 10 bases from V and 3 bases from J, with 4 bases in between. The CDR3 is 10 residues long. Germline V gene lookup returns CDR1 MNHEY and CDR2 SVGAGI. CDR3 sequence: CAKDGNTIYF. CDR3 nucleotide sequence: TGTGCCAAAGATGGAAACACCATATATTTT.

This chain joins TRBV7-9 and TRBJ2-7; no clear D. V dropped 5 bases and J dropped 3 bases, with 11 bases sitting between them. Germline V CDR1 and CDR2: SEHNR, FQNEAQ (reference sequence). The CDR3 is 13 amino acids. The CDR3 DNA is TGTGCCAGCAGCCTCGACATCAACTACGAGCAGTACTTC. The encoded protein is CASSLDINYEQYF.

The chain is built from TRBV6-1 and TRBJ2-5, with 10 bases that match TRBD2. V lost 1 base to trimming and J lost 5 bases; unmatched junction nucleotides: 10. Germline-derived CDR1 and CDR2 are MNHNS and SASEGT. The CDR3 is 17 amino acids. CDR3 in amino acids: CASSEGPPSGRWETQYF. CDR3 DNA sequence: TGTGCCAGCAGTGAAGGGCCTCCTAGCGGGAGATGGGAGACCCAGTACTTC.

This clone is a singleton in its sample. This chain links TRBV19 with TRBJ1-2, with D maybe TRBD1 (5 bases). Germline V CDR1 and CDR2: LNHDA, SQIVND (reference sequence). Trimming removed 10 bases from V and 0 bases from J, with 12 bases in between. The CDR3 has 13 residues. The CDR3 reads CATSTGTNYGYTF. The CDR3 DNA reads as TGTGCCACCTCTACAGGTACTAACTATGGCTACACCTTC.

J is TRBJ2-7 and V is TRBV19; 10 bases match TRBD1. Germline CDR1 LNHDA, CDR2 SQIVND (reference sequence). This CDR3 is 14 amino acids long. V trimming: 1 base; J trimming: 5 bases; junction bases outside the gene matches: 2. The CDR3 sequence is CASSIAGTGDEQYF. DNA of the CDR3: TGTGCCAGTAGTATAGCCGGGACAGGGGACGAGCAGTACTTC.

The V and J genes are TRBV9 and TRBJ2-5; D might be TRBD2 (5 bases). The V and J ends lost 3 bases and 2 bases respectively, with 14 bases between them. Germline assignment: CDR1 SGDLS and CDR2 YYNGEE. This CDR3 is built from 15 residues. CDR3 nucleotide sequence: TGTGCCAGCAGCGGTCGCGGGTTGGGACAAGAGACCCAGTACTTC. Translated, it gives CASSGRGLGQETQYF.

V and J are TRBV28 and TRBJ2-6; D ambiguous. The CDR3 runs 14 residues. Germline-derived CDR1 and CDR2 are MDHEN and SYDVKM. The germline V and J ends were trimmed by 7 bases and 4 bases, with 11 bases remaining between them. The DNA for the CDR3 is TGTGCCAGCACCCGGGTCGGCGGGGCCAACGTCCTGACTTTC. Encoded protein: CASTRVGGANVLTF. Together with reference TRBV28 and TRBJ2-6, the CDR3 gives the full variable domain: DVKVTQSSRYLVKRTGEKVFLECVQDMDHENMFWYRQDPGLGLRLIYFSYDVKMKEKGDIPEGYSVSREKKERFSLILESASTNQTSMYLCASTRVGGANVLTFGAGSRLTVL.

The V gene is TRBV7-2, the J gene TRBJ2-2, with D possibly called TRBD1 or TRBD2 (5 bases each). The CDR3 totals 16 residues. Trimming pared 1 base from V and 3 bases from J, leaving 12 bases between. In germline, CDR1 is SGHTA, CDR2 FQGNSA. CDR3: CASSLVALGDTGELFF. The CDR3 coding sequence is TGTGCCAGCAGCTTAGTGGCCTTGGGGGACACCGGGGAGCTGTTTTTT.

This chain links TRBV20-1 with TRBJ1-2; no firm D call. The CDR3 is 11 residues long. Germline V gives CDR1 DFQATT, CDR2 SNEGSKA (reference sequence). Trimming cost V 3 bases and J 8 bases, with 10 bases left between them. CDR3 protein: CSASRNGGYTF. In DNA, the CDR3 is TGCAGTGCTAGCCGGAATGGAGGCTACACCTTC.

The chain has TRBV28 and TRBJ1-2; 8 bases are shared with TRBD1. V gave up 6 bases and J gave up 7 bases; unmatched junction bases: 7. The CDR3 covers 13 residues. Germline V gives CDR1 MDHEN, CDR2 SYDVKM. CDR3 residues: CASRPPGQVGYTF. In DNA, the CDR3 is TGTGCCAGCAGACCTCCGGGACAGGTTGGCTACACCTTC.

Remarks on this clone: Other DNA sequences of this sample code for an identical CDR3. This chain joins TRBV6-1 and TRBJ2-3, with a weak D call TRBD1 (5 bases). This CDR3 has 14 amino acids. The V gene's germline CDR1 is MNHNS and CDR2 SASEGT. Trimming shortened V by 1 base and J by 3 bases, and 8 bases separated the two germline ends. The CDR3 sequence is CASSEGGGTDTQYF. CDR3 coding DNA: TGTGCCAGCAGTGAAGGGGGCGGAACAGATACGCAGTATTTT.

The genes are TRBV5-4 and TRBJ2-6; D is unclear. Trimming left V 5 bases short and J 0 bases short, with 9 bases between. Per the germline V gene, CDR1 is SGHNT and CDR2 is YYREEE (reference sequence). The CDR3 runs 15 residues. The CDR3: CASRRRNSGANVLTF. The CDR3 DNA reads as TGTGCCAGCAGACGACGCAACTCTGGGGCCAACGTCCTGACTTTC. Full variable domain (outside the CDR3, taken from reference TRBV5-4 and TRBJ2-6): ETGVTQSPTHLIKTRGQQVTLRCSSQSGHNTVSWYQQALGQGPQFIFQYYREEENGRGNFPPRFSGLQFPNYSSELNVNALELDDSALYLCASRRRNSGANVLTFGAGSRLTVL.

The V gene is TRBV10-3, the J gene TRBJ2-2, with D unclear. V dropped 3 bases and J dropped 5 bases, with 10 bases sitting between them. The CDR3 sequence is 14 residues long. CDR1 is ENHRY and CDR2 is SYGVKD in the germline V gene. CDR3 sequence: CAISDSRETGELFF. DNA of the CDR3: TGTGCCATCAGTGATTCTAGGGAAACCGGGGAGCTGTTTTTT.

This chain connects TRBV6-1 to TRBJ2-7; D is possibly TRBD2 (6 bases). Germline CDR1 is MNHNS and CDR2 is SASEGT. The CDR3 spans 14 residues. The germline V and J ends were trimmed by 5 bases and 2 bases, with 13 bases remaining between them. The CDR3 sequence: CASSPLAMAYEQYF. The CDR3 nucleotides read TGTGCCAGCAGTCCTCTAGCGATGGCCTACGAGCAGTACTTC.

J is TRBJ2-7 and V is TRBV5-1; 11 nucleotides agree with TRBD2. The junction had 6 bases not matched to a gene; V was cut back by 7 bases and J by 0 bases. CDR1 and CDR2 from the germline V gene are SGHRS and YFSETQ. The CDR3 totals 15 residues. CDR3 nucleotide sequence: TGCGCCAGCCAAGGACTAGCGGGCAGCTCCTACGAGCAGTACTTC. This sequence encodes CASQGLAGSSYEQYF.

V and J are TRBV6-1 and TRBJ1-2; 8 nucleotides align to TRBD1. Trimming at V came to 8 bases and at J to 3 bases, leaving 11 bases not matched to a gene. There are 15 residues in the CDR3. Germline lookup yields CDR1 MNHNS and CDR2 SASEGT. CDR3 sequence reads: CASAEPGGLYYGYTF. In DNA form, the CDR3 reads TGTGCCAGCGCAGAGCCAGGGGGCCTCTACTATGGCTACACCTTC.

The rearrangement uses TRBV25-1 and TRBJ2-7; weak D call: TRBD1 (6 bases). The CDR3 sequence is 15 residues long. V shed 5 bases and J shed 7 bases, with 21 bases lying between them. Germline V lookup: CDR1 MGHDK, CDR2 SYGVNS. In DNA form, the CDR3 reads TGTGCCAGCAGTAACACAGGGTTGTCGGTCGGGGAGCAGTACTTC. Translated, it gives CASSNTGLSVGEQYF.

This chain links TRBV6-1 with TRBJ2-7; D may be TRBD1 or TRBD2 (5 bases each). Germline V gene data show CDR1 as MNHNS and CDR2 as SASEGT. This CDR3 is built from 14 residues. V was clipped by 8 bases and J by 2 bases, with 16 bases between them. The chain's CDR3 is CASGSGAGAYEQYF. The CDR3 coding sequence is TGTGCCAGCGGATCCGGGGCCGGGGCCTACGAGCAGTACTTC.

Comment on this clone: Other DNA sequences of this sample code for an identical CDR3. This chain connects TRBV6-1 to TRBJ2-7; weak D call: TRBD2 (6 bases). The V and J ends lost 2 bases and 0 bases respectively, with 8 bases between them. Germline CDR1 MNHNS, CDR2 SASEGT. The CDR3 loop spans 14 amino acids. The CDR3 DNA is TGTGCCAGCAGTGAACTCGGGAGCTCCTACGAGCAGTACTTC. It translates to CASSELGSSYEQYF.

This clone was seen a single time. As DNA, the CDR3 is TGTGCCACCAGTTCCAGGGGAACTGAAGCTTTCTTT. It is translated as CATSSRGTEAFF. The chain employs TRBV15 and TRBJ1-1, with a tentative D call TRBD1 (6 bases). The CDR3 consists of 12 residues. V lost 6 bases, J lost 5 bases, and 10 bases lay in between. Germline V lookup: CDR1 LNHNV, CDR2 YYDKDF (reference sequence).

The chain recombines TRBV21-1 with TRBJ2-7; the DNA was not used to check the table's D call, TRBD2. TRBV21-1 is given as a pseudogene. The CDR3 sequence is 16 residues long. The CDR3 loop reads CASSRDTRPFGYEQYF. CDR3 coding DNA: TGTGCCAGCAGCAGAGATACAAGGCCTTTCGGGTACGAGCAGTACTTC.

The chain joins TRBV29-1 to TRBJ1-1, with D hard to call. This CDR3 has 14 residues. V dropped 5 bases and J dropped 4 bases, with 17 bases sitting between them. From germline, CDR1 is SQVTM and CDR2 ANQGSEA. CDR3 sequence: CSVFLMTGRTEAFF. The DNA of the CDR3 is TGCAGCGTTTTTTTGATGACGGGTCGCACTGAAGCTTTCTTT.

The rearrangement uses TRBV5-1 and TRBJ1-1, with 8 bases matching TRBD1. The CDR3 consists of 16 residues. V was pared by 3 bases and J by 1 base, with 8 bases of the junction left unmatched. CDR1 is SGHRS and CDR2 is YFSETQ in the germline V gene. CDR3 sequence (DNA): TGCGCCAGCAGCTCGGCTACCGGGACAGGGAACACTGAAGCTTTCTTT. This translates into CASSSATGTGNTEAFF.

The genes are TRBV10-3 and TRBJ2-3; tentatively, D is TRBD2 (5 bases). From germline, CDR1 is ENHRY and CDR2 SYGVKD. This CDR3 has 14 amino acids. The V and J ends lost 7 bases and 6 bases respectively, with 17 bases between them. The CDR3 region has the DNA TGTGCCATCACCGAGGGTGGGCAAGTGGATACGCAGTATTTT. This codes for CAITEGGQVDTQYF.

The chain carries TRBV27 and TRBJ1-1; no clear D gene. The CDR3 covers 15 residues. Per germline, CDR1 MNHEY and CDR2 SMNVEV (reference sequence). The germline V and J ends were trimmed by 4 bases and 0 bases, with 12 bases remaining between them. In DNA form, the CDR3 reads TGTGCCAGCAGTTCTTTCGCAGGATTGAACACTGAAGCTTTCTTT. This gives the protein CASSSFAGLNTEAFF.